This is a list of T cell receptor beta chains from one sample in a study of somatic mutations in cytotoxic T cells in rheumatoid arthritis. Produced via immunoSEQ multiplex PCR; TCRdb's table is partial and in-frame only. Counted here are under 20,000 clones, roughly 90% occurring once; the ten biggest clones make up roughly 15%. Sequences were obtained from CD8+ T cells sorted from blood. Source of these receptors: a man aged 35-49 years in good health. Each CDR3 is given with its conserved first and last residue. Fields, in order: V gene, clone size, CDR3 length, J gene, D gene, CDR3 protein, CDR3 DNA. The D gene is left open where the match is weak. Clone size, where shown, is once, few, many, or a class for clones that have expanded.

V gene: TRBV7-9; clone size: few; CDR3 length: 14; J gene: TRBJ2-1; D gene: TRBD1; CDR3 protein: CASSSGTGNNEQFF; CDR3 DNA: TGTGCCAGCAGCTCAGGGACAGGGAACAATGAGCAGTTCTTC
V gene: TRBV29-1; clone size: NA; CDR3 length: 13; J gene: TRBJ1-1; D gene: NA; CDR3 protein: CSAMGGRNTEAFF; CDR3 DNA: TGCAGCGCCATGGGGGGACGGAACACTGAAGCTTTCTTT
V gene: TRBV27; clone size: NA; CDR3 length: 12; J gene: TRBJ2-7; D gene: NA; CDR3 protein: CASSTGLGEQYF; CDR3 DNA: TGTGCCAGCAGTACGGGGTTGGGGGAGCAGTACTTC
V gene: TRBV5-6; clone size: NA; CDR3 length: 14; J gene: TRBJ1-1; D gene: NA; CDR3 protein: CAGSFGTGSPEAFF; CDR3 DNA: TGTGCCGGCAGCTTCGGCACAGGGTCGCCTGAAGCTTTCTTT
V gene: TRBV7-7; clone size: NA; CDR3 length: 16; J gene: TRBJ2-2; D gene: TRBD1; CDR3 protein: CASRKRRDRWAGELFF; CDR3 DNA: TGTGCTAGCAGGAAGCGCCGGGACAGGTGGGCCGGGGAGCTGTTTTTT
V gene: TRBV10-3; clone size: NA; CDR3 length: 16; J gene: TRBJ2-7; D gene: TRBD2; CDR3 protein: CAISESTSGYSYEQYF; CDR3 DNA: TGTGCCATCAGTGAGTCGACTAGCGGATACTCCTACGAGCAGTACTTC
V gene: TRBV27; clone size: NA; CDR3 length: 18; J gene: TRBJ2-2; D gene: TRBD2; CDR3 protein: CASSLTSGSAANTGELFF; CDR3 DNA: TGTGCCAGCAGCCTGACTAGCGGGAGTGCAGCAAACACCGGGGAGCTGTTTTTT
V gene: TRBV19; clone size: NA; CDR3 length: 16; J gene: TRBJ1-5; D gene: TRBD1; CDR3 protein: CASSFNGQGFYQPQHF; CDR3 DNA: TGTGCCAGTAGTTTCAACGGACAGGGCTTTTACCAGCCCCAGCATTTT
V gene: TRBV11-3; clone size: NA; CDR3 length: 14; J gene: TRBJ2-7; D gene: NA; CDR3 protein: CASSFRGQSYEQYF; CDR3 DNA: TGTGCCAGCAGCTTCAGAGGACAGTCCTACGAGCAGTACTTC
V gene: TRBV30; clone size: once; CDR3 length: 18; J gene: TRBJ2-1; D gene: TRBD2; CDR3 protein: CAWGKGLDVYPAYNEQFF; CDR3 DNA: TGTGCCTGGGGAAAGGGACTAGACGTATACCCCGCTTACAATGAGCAGTTCTTC
V gene: TRBV6-5; clone size: NA; CDR3 length: 15; J gene: TRBJ2-2; D gene: NA; CDR3 protein: CASTFAGSNTGELFF; CDR3 DNA: TGTGCCAGCACCTTCGCAGGATCGAACACCGGGGAGCTGTTTTTT
V gene: TRBV4-1; clone size: NA; CDR3 length: 15; J gene: TRBJ2-1; D gene: NA; CDR3 protein: CASSHRGGLDNEQFF; CDR3 DNA: TGCGCCAGCAGCCACCGTGGGGGCCTCGACAATGAGCAGTTCTTC
V gene: TRBV7-9; clone size: once; CDR3 length: 15; J gene: TRBJ2-2; D gene: TRBD1; CDR3 protein: CASSLYQGAAGELFF; CDR3 DNA: TGTGCCAGCAGCTTATACCAGGGGGCCGCCGGGGAGCTGTTTTTT
V gene: TRBV23-1; clone size: NA; CDR3 length: 18; J gene: TRBJ1-4; D gene: NA; CDR3 protein: CASSQSTPNGGLYEKLFF; CDR3 DNA: TGCGCCAGCAGTCAATCTACACCCAATGGAGGTTTATATGAAAAACTGTTTTTT
V gene: TRBV15; clone size: few; CDR3 length: 14; J gene: TRBJ2-3; D gene: TRBD2; CDR3 protein: CATSSQREPDTQYF; CDR3 DNA: TGTGCCACCAGCTCGCAGCGGGAGCCAGATACGCAGTATTTT
V gene: TRBV27; clone size: once; CDR3 length: 15; J gene: TRBJ2-7; D gene: NA; CDR3 protein: CASSFKRPLSYEQYF; CDR3 DNA: TGTGCCAGCAGTTTTAAGCGGCCCCTCTCCTACGAGCAGTACTTC
V gene: TRBV28; clone size: NA; CDR3 length: 14; J gene: TRBJ2-7; D gene: NA; CDR3 protein: CASSFHGSSYEQYF; CDR3 DNA: TGTGCCAGCAGTTTCCACGGGAGCTCCTACGAGCAGTACTTC
V gene: TRBV4-3; clone size: NA; CDR3 length: 21; J gene: TRBJ2-1; D gene: TRBD2; CDR3 protein: CASSQDRPGSLAGDFYNEQFF; CDR3 DNA: TGCGCCAGCAGCCAAGATAGGCCAGGGTCATTAGCGGGTGACTTTTACAATGAGCAGTTCTTC
V gene: TRBV6-4; clone size: NA; CDR3 length: 14; J gene: TRBJ2-3; D gene: NA; CDR3 protein: CASSDTIRADTQYF; CDR3 DNA: TGTGCCAGCAGTGACACTATAAGGGCAGATACGCAGTATTTT
V gene: TRBV4-3; clone size: once; CDR3 length: 17; J gene: TRBJ2-3; D gene: NA; CDR3 protein: CASSQTPGEASTDTQYF; CDR3 DNA: TGCGCCAGCAGCCAAACACCGGGGGAAGCTAGCACAGATACGCAGTATTTT
V gene: TRBV27; clone size: NA; CDR3 length: 15; J gene: TRBJ2-2; D gene: TRBD2; CDR3 protein: CASSPGGGSTGELFF; CDR3 DNA: TGTGCCAGCAGCCCGGGGGGAGGGAGCACCGGGGAGCTGTTTTTT
V gene: TRBV11-2; clone size: once; CDR3 length: 17; J gene: TRBJ2-5; D gene: NA; CDR3 protein: CASSSALGSARWETQYF; CDR3 DNA: TGTGCCAGCAGCTCCGCCTTGGGTAGCGCCAGATGGGAGACCCAGTACTTC
V gene: TRBV9; clone size: NA; CDR3 length: 14; J gene: TRBJ2-7; D gene: NA; CDR3 protein: CASSVGGSAYEQYF; CDR3 DNA: TGTGCCAGCAGCGTAGGGGGGTCGGCCTACGAGCAGTACTTC
V gene: TRBV21-1; clone size: NA; CDR3 length: 15; J gene: TRBJ2-5; D gene: NA; CDR3 protein: CASRQGQGGCETQYF; CDR3 DNA: TGTGCCAGCAGACAAGGACAGGGAGGCTGCGAGACCCAGTACTTC
V gene: TRBV15; clone size: NA; CDR3 length: 15; J gene: TRBJ2-7; D gene: NA; CDR3 protein: CATSRDRAQNREQYF; CDR3 DNA: TGTGCCACCAGCAGAGACAGGGCTCAGAATCGGGAGCAGTACTTC
V gene: TRBV5-8; clone size: NA; CDR3 length: 13; J gene: TRBJ2-1; D gene: NA; CDR3 protein: CASSFGSRNEQFF; CDR3 DNA: TGTGCCAGCAGCTTTGGGTCCAGGAATGAGCAGTTCTTC
V gene: TRBV6-5; clone size: NA; CDR3 length: 14; J gene: TRBJ2-7; D gene: NA; CDR3 protein: CASSYSIERVEQYF; CDR3 DNA: TGTGCCAGCAGTTACTCGATTGAAAGGGTCGAGCAGTACTTC
V gene: TRBV27; clone size: NA; CDR3 length: 13; J gene: TRBJ1-2; D gene: NA; CDR3 protein: CASSPGTVYGYTF; CDR3 DNA: TGTGCCAGCAGTCCCGGGACGGTGTATGGCTACACCTTC
V gene: TRBV27; clone size: NA; CDR3 length: 15; J gene: TRBJ2-5; D gene: TRBD2; CDR3 protein: CASSLRGLAGETQYF; CDR3 DNA: TGTGCCAGCAGTTTAAGGGGACTAGCGGGAGAGACCCAGTACTTC
V gene: TRBV10-3; clone size: NA; CDR3 length: 13; J gene: TRBJ2-7; D gene: NA; CDR3 protein: CAIRGVRNSEQYF; CDR3 DNA: TGTGCCATCAGGGGGGTCAGGAATTCGGAGCAGTACTTC
V gene: TRBV10-2; clone size: NA; CDR3 length: 13; J gene: TRBJ2-5; D gene: TRBD1; CDR3 protein: CASSGTGSATQYF; CDR3 DNA: TGCGCCAGCAGTGGGACAGGTAGCGCGACCCAGTACTTC
V gene: TRBV5-5; clone size: NA; CDR3 length: 14; J gene: TRBJ2-7; D gene: TRBD2; CDR3 protein: CASSLPSGSDEQYF; CDR3 DNA: TGTGCCAGCAGCTTGCCTAGCGGGAGTGACGAGCAGTACTTC
V gene: TRBV6-1; clone size: NA; CDR3 length: 14; J gene: TRBJ2-2; D gene: NA; CDR3 protein: CASQDLGGTGELFF; CDR3 DNA: TGTGCCAGCCAGGACCTCGGGGGCACCGGGGAGCTGTTTTTT
V gene: TRBV4-2; clone size: NA; CDR3 length: 16; J gene: TRBJ2-3; D gene: NA; CDR3 protein: CASSQDKGRGADTQYF; CDR3 DNA: TGTGCCAGCAGCCAAGATAAGGGGAGGGGGGCAGATACGCAGTATTTT
V gene: TRBV11-3; clone size: NA; CDR3 length: 15; J gene: TRBJ2-2; D gene: NA; CDR3 protein: CASSSTTSSPGELFF; CDR3 DNA: TGTGCCAGCAGCTCTACGACTAGTTCCCCCGGGGAGCTGTTTTTT
V gene: TRBV7-8; clone size: NA; CDR3 length: 13; J gene: TRBJ1-1; D gene: NA; CDR3 protein: CASSLGRVTEAFF; CDR3 DNA: TGTGCCAGCAGCTTAGGCAGGGTCACTGAAGCTTTCTTT
V gene: TRBV2; clone size: NA; CDR3 length: 13; J gene: TRBJ2-7; D gene: NA; CDR3 protein: CASSPGRLYEQYF; CDR3 DNA: TGTGCCAGCAGCCCGGGACGGTTATACGAGCAGTACTTC
V gene: TRBV9; clone size: NA; CDR3 length: 15; J gene: TRBJ1-1; D gene: TRBD1; CDR3 protein: CASSGGTGVDTEAFF; CDR3 DNA: TGTGCCAGCAGCGGTGGGACAGGGGTGGACACTGAAGCTTTCTTT
V gene: TRBV11-3; clone size: once; CDR3 length: 13; J gene: TRBJ2-5; D gene: TRBD1; CDR3 protein: CASSSQGAETQYF; CDR3 DNA: TGTGCCAGCAGTTCACAGGGGGCTGAGACCCAGTACTTC
V gene: TRBV7-9; clone size: NA; CDR3 length: 14; J gene: TRBJ2-3; D gene: TRBD1; CDR3 protein: CASSLDRGADTQYF; CDR3 DNA: TGTGCCAGCAGCTTGGACAGGGGTGCAGATACGCAGTATTTT
V gene: TRBV19; clone size: NA; CDR3 length: 16; J gene: TRBJ2-1; D gene: NA; CDR3 protein: CASSIKGHVAYNEQFF; CDR3 DNA: TGTGCCAGTAGTATAAAGGGTCACGTTGCCTACAATGAGCAGTTCTTC
V gene: TRBV7-9; clone size: NA; CDR3 length: 12; J gene: TRBJ1-2; D gene: NA; CDR3 protein: CASSLGAYGYTF; CDR3 DNA: TGTGCCAGCAGCTTAGGGGCCTATGGCTACACCTTC
V gene: TRBV4-1; clone size: NA; CDR3 length: 15; J gene: TRBJ2-5; D gene: NA; CDR3 protein: CASSQDRDTRETQYF; CDR3 DNA: TGCGCCAGCAGCCAAGATCGTGACACCCGAGAGACCCAGTACTTC
V gene: TRBV6-6; clone size: NA; CDR3 length: 11; J gene: TRBJ2-5; D gene: NA; CDR3 protein: CASLSGQTQYF; CDR3 DNA: TGTGCCAGCCTTAGCGGCCAGACCCAGTACTTC
V gene: TRBV7-9; clone size: NA; CDR3 length: 14; J gene: TRBJ2-1; D gene: TRBD1; CDR3 protein: CASSLLEGANEQFF; CDR3 DNA: TGTGCCAGCAGCCTCCTAGAGGGGGCGAATGAGCAGTTCTTC
V gene: TRBV14; clone size: NA; CDR3 length: 17; J gene: TRBJ2-3; D gene: NA; CDR3 protein: CASSQEMSGQGTDTQYF; CDR3 DNA: TGTGCCAGCAGCCAAGAAATGAGCGGACAAGGCACAGATACGCAGTATTTT
V gene: TRBV4-2; clone size: NA; CDR3 length: 16; J gene: TRBJ2-1; D gene: TRBD2; CDR3 protein: CASSHTSGRAGNEQFF; CDR3 DNA: TGTGCCAGCAGCCACACTAGCGGGAGGGCAGGGAATGAGCAGTTCTTC
V gene: TRBV2; clone size: NA; CDR3 length: 14; J gene: TRBJ2-7; D gene: NA; CDR3 protein: CASRDQTGSYEQYF; CDR3 DNA: TGTGCCAGCAGAGACCAGACGGGCTCCTACGAGCAGTACTTC
V gene: TRBV28; clone size: NA; CDR3 length: 17; J gene: TRBJ1-3; D gene: NA; CDR3 protein: CASSSGRGPISGNTIYF; CDR3 DNA: TGTGCCAGCAGTTCCGGACGGGGACCCATCTCTGGAAACACCATATATTTT
V gene: TRBV27; clone size: NA; CDR3 length: 17; J gene: TRBJ2-5; D gene: NA; CDR3 protein: CASSPLGAGVESETQYF; CDR3 DNA: TGTGCCAGCAGTCCGCTTGGGGCAGGGGTTGAATCGGAGACCCAGTACTTC
V gene: TRBV28; clone size: NA; CDR3 length: 15; J gene: TRBJ2-1; D gene: NA; CDR3 protein: CASSLMAFSYNEQFF; CDR3 DNA: TGTGCCAGCAGTTTAATGGCTTTCTCCTACAATGAGCAGTTCTTC
V gene: TRBV4-2; clone size: NA; CDR3 length: 13; J gene: TRBJ2-3; D gene: NA; CDR3 protein: CASSQGRTDTQYF; CDR3 DNA: TGTGCCAGCAGCCAAGGGCGAACAGATACGCAGTATTTT
V gene: TRBV4-2; clone size: NA; CDR3 length: 16; J gene: TRBJ2-1; D gene: TRBD1; CDR3 protein: CASSQAGQGAVNEQFF; CDR3 DNA: TGTGCCAGCAGCCAAGCCGGACAGGGGGCCGTCAATGAGCAGTTCTTC
V gene: TRBV7-6; clone size: NA; CDR3 length: 13; J gene: TRBJ2-2; D gene: NA; CDR3 protein: CASSQPATGELFF; CDR3 DNA: TGTGCCAGCAGCCAGCCGGCCACCGGGGAGCTGTTTTTT
V gene: TRBV5-6; clone size: NA; CDR3 length: 15; J gene: TRBJ2-5; D gene: NA; CDR3 protein: CASSLVLGRRETQYF; CDR3 DNA: TGTGCCAGCAGCTTGGTTTTGGGGAGGCGCGAGACCCAGTACTTC
V gene: TRBV27; clone size: few; CDR3 length: 15; J gene: TRBJ1-3; D gene: NA; CDR3 protein: CASSFDGNSGNTIYF; CDR3 DNA: TGTGCCAGCAGTTTTGACGGAAACTCTGGAAACACCATATATTTT
V gene: TRBV15; clone size: NA; CDR3 length: 13; J gene: TRBJ2-3; D gene: NA; CDR3 protein: CATSRRGTDTQYF; CDR3 DNA: TGTGCCACCAGCAGACGGGGGACAGATACGCAGTATTTT